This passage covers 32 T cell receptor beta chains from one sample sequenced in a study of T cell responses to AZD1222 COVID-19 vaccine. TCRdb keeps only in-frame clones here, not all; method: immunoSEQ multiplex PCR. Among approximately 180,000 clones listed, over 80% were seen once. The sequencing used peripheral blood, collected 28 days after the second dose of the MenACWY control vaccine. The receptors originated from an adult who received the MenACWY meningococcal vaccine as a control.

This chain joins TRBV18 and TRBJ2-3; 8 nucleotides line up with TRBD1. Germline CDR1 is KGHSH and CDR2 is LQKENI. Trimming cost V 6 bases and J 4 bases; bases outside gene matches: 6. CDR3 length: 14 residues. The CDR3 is CASSPDRVSDTQYF. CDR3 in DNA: TGTGCCAGCTCCCCGGACAGGGTTTCAGATACGCAGTATTTT.

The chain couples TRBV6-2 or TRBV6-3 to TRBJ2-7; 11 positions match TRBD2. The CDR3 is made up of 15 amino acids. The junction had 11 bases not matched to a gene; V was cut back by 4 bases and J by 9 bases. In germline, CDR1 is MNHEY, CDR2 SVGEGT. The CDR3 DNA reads TGTGCCAGCAGTTCTCCGGGACTAGCGGTCTGGGGGCAGTACTTC. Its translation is CASSSPGLAVWGQYF.

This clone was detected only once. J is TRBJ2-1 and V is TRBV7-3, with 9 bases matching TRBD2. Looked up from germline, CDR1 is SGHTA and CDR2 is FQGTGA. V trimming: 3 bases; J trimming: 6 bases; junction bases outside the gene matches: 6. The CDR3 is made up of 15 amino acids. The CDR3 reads CASSFSSGIVNEQFF. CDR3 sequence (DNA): TGTGCCAGCAGCTTTTCTAGCGGGATTGTCAATGAGCAGTTCTTC.

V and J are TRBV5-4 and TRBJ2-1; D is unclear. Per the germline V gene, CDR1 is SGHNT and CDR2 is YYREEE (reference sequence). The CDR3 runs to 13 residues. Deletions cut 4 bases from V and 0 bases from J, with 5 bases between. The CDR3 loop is CASSPPSYNEQFF. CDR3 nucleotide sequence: TGTGCCAGCAGCCCCCCCTCCTACAATGAGCAGTTCTTC.

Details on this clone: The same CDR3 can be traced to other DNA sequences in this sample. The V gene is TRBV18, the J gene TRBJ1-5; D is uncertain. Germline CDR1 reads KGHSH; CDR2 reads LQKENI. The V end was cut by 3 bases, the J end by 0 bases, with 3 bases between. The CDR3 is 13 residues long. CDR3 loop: CASSPYSNQPQHF. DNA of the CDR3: TGTGCCAGCTCACCGTATAGCAATCAGCCCCAGCATTTT. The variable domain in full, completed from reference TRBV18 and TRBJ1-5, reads NAGVMQNPRHLVRRRGQEARLRCSPMKGHSHVYWYRQLPEEGLKFMVYLQKENIIDESGMPKERFSAEFPKEGPSILRIQQVVRGDSAAYFCASSPYSNQPQHFGDGTRLSIL.

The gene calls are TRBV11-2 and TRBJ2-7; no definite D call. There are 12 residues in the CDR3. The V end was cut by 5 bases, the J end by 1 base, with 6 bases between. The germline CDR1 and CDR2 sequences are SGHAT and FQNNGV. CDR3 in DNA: TGTGCCAGCAGCCCGCAGTCCTACGAGCAGTACTTC. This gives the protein CASSPQSYEQYF.

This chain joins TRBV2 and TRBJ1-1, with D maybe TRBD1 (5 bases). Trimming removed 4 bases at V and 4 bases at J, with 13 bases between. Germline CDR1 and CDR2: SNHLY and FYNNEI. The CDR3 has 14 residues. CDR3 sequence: CASSVGPQGTEAFF. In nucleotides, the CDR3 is TGTGCCAGCAGTGTGGGTCCGCAGGGCACTGAAGCTTTCTTT.

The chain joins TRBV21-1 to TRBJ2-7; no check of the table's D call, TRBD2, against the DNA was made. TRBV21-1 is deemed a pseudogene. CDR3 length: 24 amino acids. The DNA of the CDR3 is TGTGCCAGCCGACCAAATACTCCTGGGGTGGGAGGCCCCGACCGCCTTCTTCTGGAGGGGGAGCAGTACTTC. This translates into CASRPNTPGVGGPDRLLLEGEQYF.

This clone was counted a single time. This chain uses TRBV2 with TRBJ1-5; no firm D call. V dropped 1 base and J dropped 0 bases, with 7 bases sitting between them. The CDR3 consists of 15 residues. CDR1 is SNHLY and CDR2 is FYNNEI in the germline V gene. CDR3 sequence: CASSEGADSNQPQHF. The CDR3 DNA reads TGTGCCAGCAGTGAAGGGGCGGATAGCAATCAGCCCCAGCATTTT. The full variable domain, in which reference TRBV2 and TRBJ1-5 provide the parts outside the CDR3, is EPEVTQTPSHQVTQMGQEVILRCVPISNHLYFYWYRQILGQKVEFLVSFYNNEISEKSEIFDDQFSVERPDGSNFTLKIRSTKLEDSAMYFCASSEGADSNQPQHFGDGTRLSIL.

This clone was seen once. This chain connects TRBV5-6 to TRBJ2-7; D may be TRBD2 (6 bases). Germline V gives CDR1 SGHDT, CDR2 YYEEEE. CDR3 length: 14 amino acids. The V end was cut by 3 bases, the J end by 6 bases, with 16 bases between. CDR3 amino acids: CASSSQRGGAEQYF. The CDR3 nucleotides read TGTGCCAGCAGCTCCCAAAGGGGCGGGGCCGAGCAGTACTTC.

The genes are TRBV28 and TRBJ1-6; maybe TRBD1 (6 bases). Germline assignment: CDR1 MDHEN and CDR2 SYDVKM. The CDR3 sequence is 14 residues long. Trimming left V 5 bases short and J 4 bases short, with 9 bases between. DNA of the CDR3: TGTGCCAGCAGTCAGACAGGTTATAATTCACCCCTCCACTTT. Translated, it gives CASSQTGYNSPLHF.

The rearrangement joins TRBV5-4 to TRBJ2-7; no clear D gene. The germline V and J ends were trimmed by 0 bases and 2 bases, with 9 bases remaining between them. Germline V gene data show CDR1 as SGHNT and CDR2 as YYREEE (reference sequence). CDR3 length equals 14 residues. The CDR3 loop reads CASSLGQSTYEQYF. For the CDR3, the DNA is TGTGCCAGCAGCTTGGGTCAGAGTACCTACGAGCAGTACTTC. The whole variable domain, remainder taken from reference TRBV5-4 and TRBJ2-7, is ETGVTQSPTHLIKTRGQQVTLRCSSQSGHNTVSWYQQALGQGPQFIFQYYREEENGRGNFPPRFSGLQFPNYSSELNVNALELDDSALYLCASSLGQSTYEQYFGPGTRLTVT.

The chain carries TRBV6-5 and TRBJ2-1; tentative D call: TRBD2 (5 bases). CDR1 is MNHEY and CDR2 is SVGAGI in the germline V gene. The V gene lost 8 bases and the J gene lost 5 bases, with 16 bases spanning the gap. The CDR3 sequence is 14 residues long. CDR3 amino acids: CASVSGSEHNEQFF. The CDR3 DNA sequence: TGTGCCAGCGTCTCGGGTAGCGAGCACAATGAGCAGTTCTTC.

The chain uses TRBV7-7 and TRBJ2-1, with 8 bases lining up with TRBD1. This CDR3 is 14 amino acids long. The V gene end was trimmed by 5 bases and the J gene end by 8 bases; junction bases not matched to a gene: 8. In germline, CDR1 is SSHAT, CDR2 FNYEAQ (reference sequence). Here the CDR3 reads CASSARDRSDEQFF. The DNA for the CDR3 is TGTGCCAGCAGCGCCCGGGACAGGTCCGATGAGCAGTTCTTC.

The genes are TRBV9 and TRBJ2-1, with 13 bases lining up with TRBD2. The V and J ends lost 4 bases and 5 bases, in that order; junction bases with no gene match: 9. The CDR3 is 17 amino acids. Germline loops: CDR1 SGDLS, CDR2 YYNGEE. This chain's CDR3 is CASSPRTSGSHDNEQFF. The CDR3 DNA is TGTGCCAGCAGCCCCCGGACTAGCGGGAGCCATGACAATGAGCAGTTCTTC.

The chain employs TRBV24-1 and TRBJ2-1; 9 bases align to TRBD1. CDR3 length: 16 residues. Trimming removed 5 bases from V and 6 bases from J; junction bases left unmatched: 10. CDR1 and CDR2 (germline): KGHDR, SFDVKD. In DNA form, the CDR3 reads TGTGCCACCAGTGTTACGACCTGGACAGGGGCCAATGAGCAGTTCTTC. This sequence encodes CATSVTTWTGANEQFF.

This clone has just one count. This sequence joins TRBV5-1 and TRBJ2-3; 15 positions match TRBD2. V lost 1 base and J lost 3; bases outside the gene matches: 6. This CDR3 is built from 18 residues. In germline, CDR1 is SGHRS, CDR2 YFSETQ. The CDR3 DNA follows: TGCGCCAGCAGCTTGCCCGGACTAGCGGGAGGGCCAACAGATACGCAGTATTTT. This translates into CASSLPGLAGGPTDTQYF.

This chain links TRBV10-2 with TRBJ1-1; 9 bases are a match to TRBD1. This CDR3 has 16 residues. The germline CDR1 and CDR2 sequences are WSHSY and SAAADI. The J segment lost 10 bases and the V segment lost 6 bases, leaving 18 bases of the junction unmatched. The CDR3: CASRGTGHNSSMGAFF. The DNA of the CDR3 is TGCGCCAGCAGGGGGACAGGGCATAACTCCTCGATGGGAGCTTTCTTT.

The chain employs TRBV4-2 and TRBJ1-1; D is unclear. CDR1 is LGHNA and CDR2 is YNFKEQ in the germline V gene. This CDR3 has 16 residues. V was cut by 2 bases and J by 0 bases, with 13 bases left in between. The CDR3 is CASSQIISRMNTEAFF. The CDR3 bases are TGTGCCAGCAGCCAAATCATAAGTCGCATGAACACTGAAGCTTTCTTT.

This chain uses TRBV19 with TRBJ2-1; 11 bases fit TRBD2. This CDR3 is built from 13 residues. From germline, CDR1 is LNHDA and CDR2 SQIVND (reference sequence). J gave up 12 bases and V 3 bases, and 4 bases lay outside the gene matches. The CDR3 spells CASSILAGGWQFF. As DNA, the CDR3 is TGTGCCAGTAGTATCCTAGCGGGAGGTTGGCAGTTCTTC.

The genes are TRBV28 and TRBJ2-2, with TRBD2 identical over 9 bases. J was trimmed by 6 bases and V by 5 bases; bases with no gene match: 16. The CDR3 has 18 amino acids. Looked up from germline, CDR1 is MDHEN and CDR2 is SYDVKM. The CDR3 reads CASSVSLSGRLVPGELFF. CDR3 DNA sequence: TGTGCCAGCAGTGTAAGCCTTAGCGGGAGACTGGTTCCCGGGGAGCTGTTTTTT.

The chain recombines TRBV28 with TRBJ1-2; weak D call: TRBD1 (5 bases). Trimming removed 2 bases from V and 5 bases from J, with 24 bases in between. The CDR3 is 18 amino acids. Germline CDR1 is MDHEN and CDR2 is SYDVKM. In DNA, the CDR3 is TGTGCCAGCAGTTTAGACTCTTGGCAGGGCGCCTACTTTTATGGCTACACCTTC. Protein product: CASSLDSWQGAYFYGYTF.

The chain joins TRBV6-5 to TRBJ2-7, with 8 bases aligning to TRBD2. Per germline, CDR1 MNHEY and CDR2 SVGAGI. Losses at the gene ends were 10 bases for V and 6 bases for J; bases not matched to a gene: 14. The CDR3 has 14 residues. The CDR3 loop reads CAIRLAPAKGEQYF. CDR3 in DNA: TGTGCCATCCGACTAGCGCCTGCTAAGGGCGAGCAGTACTTC.

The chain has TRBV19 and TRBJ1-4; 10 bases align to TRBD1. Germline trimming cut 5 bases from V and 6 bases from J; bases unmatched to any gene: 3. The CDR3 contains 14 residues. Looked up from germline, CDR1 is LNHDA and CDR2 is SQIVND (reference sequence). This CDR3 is CASSPGTGDEKLFF. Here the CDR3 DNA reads TGTGCCAGTAGTCCCGGGACAGGGGATGAAAAACTGTTTTTT.

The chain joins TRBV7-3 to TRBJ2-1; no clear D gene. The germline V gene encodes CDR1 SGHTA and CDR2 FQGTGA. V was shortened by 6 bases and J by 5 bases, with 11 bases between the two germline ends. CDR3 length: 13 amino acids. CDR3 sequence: CASSWRAHNEQFF. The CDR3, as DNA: TGTGCCAGCAGTTGGCGCGCGCACAATGAGCAGTTCTTC.

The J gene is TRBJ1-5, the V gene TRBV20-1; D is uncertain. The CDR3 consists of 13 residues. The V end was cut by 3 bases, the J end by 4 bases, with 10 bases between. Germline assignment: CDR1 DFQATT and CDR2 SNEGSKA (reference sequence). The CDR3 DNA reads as TGCAGTGCTAGTACCCTGTCAAATCAGCCCCAGCATTTT. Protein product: CSASTLSNQPQHF.

DNA of the CDR3: TGTGCCAGTAGTATTCAGCGGGGGTCCTACGAGCAGTACTTC. Protein sequence: CASSIQRGSYEQYF. The chain recombines TRBV19 with TRBJ2-7; the match to TRBD2 covers 8 bases. CDR1 is LNHDA, CDR2 SQIVND, per germline (reference sequence). The CDR3 has 14 residues. V shed 3 bases, J shed 1 base, and the junction held 2 bases outside the gene matches.

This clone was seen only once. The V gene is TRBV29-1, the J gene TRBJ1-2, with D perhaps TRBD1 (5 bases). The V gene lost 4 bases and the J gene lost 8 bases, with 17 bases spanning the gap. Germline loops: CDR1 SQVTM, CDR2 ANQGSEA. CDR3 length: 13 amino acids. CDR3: CSVAGTTLVGYTF. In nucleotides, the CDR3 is TGCAGCGTTGCCGGGACGACCCTAGTCGGCTACACCTTC. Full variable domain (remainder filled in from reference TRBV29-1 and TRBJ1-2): SAVISQKPSRDICQRGTSLTIQCQVDSQVTMMFWYRQQPGQSLTLIATANQGSEATYESGFVIDKFPISRPNLTFSTLTVSNMSPEDSSIYLCSVAGTTLVGYTFGSGTRLTVV.

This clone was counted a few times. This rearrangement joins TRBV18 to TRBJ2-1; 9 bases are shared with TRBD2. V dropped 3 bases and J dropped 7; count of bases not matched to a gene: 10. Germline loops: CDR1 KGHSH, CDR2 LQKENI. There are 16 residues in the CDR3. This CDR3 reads CASSPPRREGHNEQFF. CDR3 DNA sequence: TGTGCCAGCTCACCCCCAAGGCGGGAGGGCCATAATGAGCAGTTCTTC.

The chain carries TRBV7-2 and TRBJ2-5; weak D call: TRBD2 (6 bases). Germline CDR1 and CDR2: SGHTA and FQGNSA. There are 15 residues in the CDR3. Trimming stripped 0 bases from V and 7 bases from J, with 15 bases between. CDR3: CASSLAMFQEGTQYF. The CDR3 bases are TGTGCCAGCAGCTTAGCGATGTTCCAGGAGGGGACCCAGTACTTC.

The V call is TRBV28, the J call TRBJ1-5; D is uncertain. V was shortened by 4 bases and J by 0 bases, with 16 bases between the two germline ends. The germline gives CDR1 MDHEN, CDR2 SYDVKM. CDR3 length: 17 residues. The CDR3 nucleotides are TGTGCCAGCAGTTCCAAGGGTGCGGAGTTTAGCAATCAGCCCCAGCATTTT. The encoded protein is CASSSKGAEFSNQPQHF.

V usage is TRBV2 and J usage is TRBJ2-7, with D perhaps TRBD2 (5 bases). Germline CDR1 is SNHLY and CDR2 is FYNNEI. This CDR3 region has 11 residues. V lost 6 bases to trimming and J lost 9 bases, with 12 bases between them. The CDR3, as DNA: TGTGCCAGCAGCCGTTATGCGGGGCAGTACTTC. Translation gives CASSRYAGQYF.